The clone carrying this T cell receptor beta chain was seen only once. The target antigen is unknown. Cells designated naive CD8 were CD45RO-negative and were positively selected for CCR7, with terminally differentiated effector memory CD45RA+ cells excluded. Replicate PCRs for sorted subsets used around 190 ng DNA; this equaled about 30,000 T cell genomes. TCRdb keeps only in-frame clones here, not all; method: immunoSEQ multiplex PCR. The sample records under 2,000,000 clones, about 95% being singletons. This record belongs to a study of shared clonotypes between healthy human individuals. Study summary: CD4 naive cells filled three plates per donor, CD4 memory three, CD8 naive two and CD8 memory one.

Germline CDR1 SEHNR, CDR2 FQNEAQ (reference sequence). V gave up 7 bases and J gave up 9 bases, with 19 bases separating them. The CDR3 contains 13 residues. Study-wide results and caveats: Rarefaction analysis demonstrated incomplete sorted-subset sequencing notwithstanding large depth. Exclusively blood specimens were collected; tissue repertoires likely differ.

The chain has TRBV7-9 and TRBJ2-7, with D unclear. The origin of this receptor is a man younger than 30 in good health. The specimen was naive CD8+ T cells sorted from blood. The CDR3 DNA reads as TGTGCCAGCACCTCTGACCGATCTACGTTGCAGTACTTC. Translation gives CASTSDRSTLQYF.